The rows below give T cell receptor beta chains drawn from one sample of a study of blood T cell repertoires in COVID-19. The data were produced by immunoSEQ multiplex PCR, yet TCRdb's version contains in-frame clones alone and is incomplete. The sample holds under 200,000 clones; 80% are singletons and the top ten take 6.5% to 7%. The sample was peripheral blood. These TCRs come from a man between 65 and 79 years old with active or convalescent COVID-19. CDR3s include the opening cysteine and the closing phenylalanine or tryptophan. A D gene is named only where the DNA matches it firmly. The listing skips clone size in some rows; elsewhere it reads once, few, many or a size class.

>few|18|TRBJ1-4|TRBV11-2|TRBD1
CASSLGPSVCRGIEKLFF
TGTGCCAGCAGCTTAGGTCCCTCCGTTTGCAGGGGGATTGAAAAACTGTTTTTT
>-|15|TRBJ1-2|TRBV19|TRBD1
CASSIGTARQGGYTF
TGTGCCAGTAGTATTGGGACCGCGAGACAGGGGGGCTACACCTTC
>-|14|TRBJ1-6|TRBV30|-
CAWKNGQGGSPLHF
TGTGCCTGGAAAAATGGTCAGGGTGGATCACCCCTCCACTTT
>few|14|TRBJ2-1|TRBV14|-
CASSRDTWYNEQFF
TGTGCCAGCAGCCGGGACACTTGGTACAATGAGCAGTTCTTC
>-|17|TRBJ1-5|TRBV14|TRBD1
CASSQPGTGGNNQPQHF
TGTGCCAGCAGCCAGCCCGGGACAGGGGGCAACAATCAGCCCCAGCATTTT
>-|13|TRBJ2-7|TRBV27|-
CASSRLVPYEQYF
TGTGCCAGCAGTCGACTAGTCCCCTACGAGCAGTACTTC
>-|16|TRBJ1-2|TRBV18|TRBD1
CASSPGGDSANYGYTF
TGTGCCAGCTCCCCTGGCGGGGACAGCGCTAACTATGGCTACACCTTC
>-|13|TRBJ2-7|TRBV4-1|-
CASSQDIDRRKYF
TGCGCCAGCAGCCAAGATATAGACAGGAGGAAGTACTTC
>-|16|TRBJ2-1|TRBV5-1|-
CASSPGGDSFYNEQFF
TGCGCCAGCAGCCCCGGCGGGGACAGCTTCTACAATGAGCAGTTCTTC
>-|14|TRBJ1-1|TRBV6-5|-
CASKRARETPEAFF
TGTGCCAGCAAACGAGCAAGGGAGACACCTGAAGCTTTCTTT
>-|16|TRBJ2-2|TRBV7-8|TRBD1
CASSLAGQGNTGELFF
TGTGCCAGCAGCTTAGCGGGACAGGGTAACACCGGGGAGCTGTTTTTT
>-|14|TRBJ2-1|TRBV7-2|TRBD2
CASKERGGFNEQFF
TGTGCCAGCAAAGAGCGGGGGGGCTTCAATGAGCAGTTCTTC
>-|13|TRBJ2-7|TRBV7-8|-
CASSFRQNYEQYF
TGTGCCAGCAGCTTTAGACAGAACTACGAGCAGTACTTC
>-|15|TRBJ1-1|TRBV7-9|-
CASSLQGASSAEAFF
TGTGCCAGCAGCCTACAGGGAGCTTCTTCGGCTGAAGCTTTCTTT
>many|15|TRBJ1-6|TRBV6-1|TRBD1
CASSEPGQGWTPLHF
TGTGCCAGCAGTGAGCCGGGACAGGGGTGGACACCCCTCCACTTT
>-|13|TRBJ2-5|TRBV29-1|-
CSVGPLLQETQYF
TGCAGCGTTGGCCCTTTACTCCAAGAGACCCAGTACTTC
>-|15|TRBJ2-4|TRBV5-4|TRBD1
CASSIDRVAKNIQYF
TGTGCCAGCAGTATCGACAGGGTAGCCAAAAACATTCAGTACTTC
>once|14|TRBJ1-6|TRBV6-2/TRBV6-3|-
CASSYTWDTSPLHF
TGTGCCAGCAGTTACACGTGGGACACTTCACCCCTCCACTTT
>-|16|TRBJ2-7|TRBV18|TRBD1
CASSGTGPPLTGEQYF
TGTGCCAGCTCTGGGACAGGTCCGCCCCTAACCGGTGAGCAGTACTTC
>-|16|TRBJ2-3|TRBV5-1|TRBD2
CASSLFGTRGTDTQYF
TGCGCCAGCAGCTTATTCGGGACTAGGGGCACAGATACGCAGTATTTT
>once|13|TRBJ1-1|TRBV19|TRBD1
CASSVPGDSKAFF
TGTGCCAGTAGTGTCCCGGGGGACAGTAAAGCTTTCTTT
>-|15|TRBJ2-5|TRBV12-5|-
CASGLVEGTQETQYF
TGTGCTAGTGGTTTGGTCGAGGGCACCCAAGAGACCCAGTACTTC
>-|16|TRBJ2-7|TRBV5-1|-
CASIRTQGSTAYEQYF
TGCGCCAGCATTCGGACACAGGGATCAACGGCCTACGAGCAGTACTTC
>-|17|TRBJ2-1|TRBV2|TRBD2
CASSSLVTSGASNEQFF
TGTGCCAGCAGTTCTCTTGTGACTAGCGGGGCAAGCAATGAGCAGTTCTTC
>-|14|TRBJ1-1|TRBV5-5|-
CASSPQYSNTEAFF
TGTGCCAGCAGCCCACAGTACTCGAACACTGAAGCTTTCTTT
>-|14|TRBJ2-1|TRBV7-2|TRBD2
CASSLGVTGGRRFF
TGTGCCAGCAGCTTAGGCGTGACGGGGGGGCGTAGGTTCTTC
>once|15|TRBJ2-1|TRBV2|-
CASSVMGSTSNEQFF
TGTGCCAGCAGTGTGATGGGGAGTACATCCAATGAGCAGTTCTTC
>-|14|TRBJ2-7|TRBV7-6|-
CASSLPQSSYEQYF
TGTGCCAGCAGCTTACCACAGAGCTCCTACGAGCAGTACTTC
>-|15|TRBJ1-2|TRBV24-1|TRBD1
CATSDSGTGMLGYTF
TGTGCCACCAGTGACTCCGGGACAGGGATGTTGGGCTACACCTTC
>once|15|TRBJ2-3|TRBV29-1|-
CSVEGSQGVSDTQYF
TGCAGCGTTGAGGGCTCACAGGGAGTATCAGATACGCAGTATTTT
>-|14|TRBJ2-7|TRBV5-1|TRBD1
CASSYPGTGNEQYF
TGCGCCAGCAGCTACCCCGGGACAGGGAACGAGCAGTACTTC
>-|13|TRBJ1-1|TRBV3-1/TRBV3-2|-
CASSRRSGAEAFF
TGTGCCAGCAGCCGAAGATCCGGGGCTGAAGCTTTCTTT
>-|18|TRBJ1-6|TRBV5-4|-
CASSSASWDTSGNSPLHF
TGTGCCAGCAGCTCCGCCAGCTGGGACACCTCGGGTAATTCACCCCTCCACTTT
>-|15|TRBJ2-3|TRBV19|-
CASSRADSSTDTQYF
TGTGCCAGTAGTAGAGCGGATTCTAGCACAGATACGCAGTATTTT
>-|16|TRBJ2-2|TRBV7-8|TRBD1
CASRARQGAGTGELFF
TGTGCCAGCAGAGCTAGACAGGGGGCAGGTACCGGGGAGCTGTTTTTT
>-|11|TRBJ1-2|TRBV27|-
CASKQGYGYTF
TGTGCCAGCAAACAGGGCTATGGCTACACCTTC
>many|14|TRBJ1-4|TRBV5-8|-
CASSLEYTEEKLFF
TGTGCCAGCAGCTTGGAGTACACGGAGGAAAAACTGTTTTTT
>-|16|TRBJ2-2|TRBV5-1|TRBD1
CASSLAGQGDTGELFF
TGCGCCAGCAGCTTGGCGGGACAGGGGGATACCGGGGAGCTGTTTTTT
>-|15|TRBJ2-2|TRBV11-3|-
CASSRTEYNTGELFF
TGTGCCAGCAGCCGGACAGAGTATAACACCGGGGAGCTGTTTTTT
>-|15|TRBJ1-4|TRBV7-9|TRBD1
CASSLGQGTNEKLFF
TGTGCCAGCAGCCTCGGACAGGGCACTAATGAAAAACTGTTTTTT
>-|12|TRBJ1-4|TRBV10-3|TRBD1
CAATGGGEKLFF
TGTGCCGCGACAGGGGGGGGTGAAAAACTGTTTTTT
>-|16|TRBJ1-6|TRBV5-1|TRBD1
CASSLVGQSYNSPLHF
TGCGCCAGCAGCTTGGTGGGACAGTCCTATAATTCACCCCTCCACTTT
>-|16|TRBJ2-3|TRBV6-1|TRBD1
CASSEKGQVGGDTQYF
TGTGCCAGCAGTGAGAAGGGACAGGTAGGGGGAGATACGCAGTATTTT
>many|16|TRBJ2-2|TRBV10-1|TRBD2
CASSPSSGGNTGELFF
TGCGCCAGCAGCCCCTCTAGCGGGGGGAACACCGGGGAGCTGTTTTTT
>-|17|TRBJ2-7|TRBV4-1|-
CASSQRDSGSLFYEQYF
TGCGCCAGCAGCCAACGGGACTCAGGGTCTCTTTTCTACGAGCAGTACTTC
>-|15|TRBJ1-2|TRBV7-9|-
CASSLAPLKTGDYTF
TGTGCCAGCAGCTTAGCGCCATTAAAGACAGGAGACTACACCTTC
>once|14|TRBJ2-7|TRBV10-3|-
CATSRWDNPHEQYF
TGTGCCACCTCGAGGTGGGACAACCCTCACGAGCAGTACTTC
>-|16|TRBJ2-2|TRBV6-1|TRBD2
CASSESLTSATGELFF
TGTGCCAGCAGTGAATCTCTGACTAGCGCCACCGGGGAGCTGTTTTTT
>-|13|TRBJ1-4|TRBV30|-
CAWSWGGGEKLFF
TGTGCCTGGAGTTGGGGCGGGGGCGAAAAACTGTTTTTT
>-|15|TRBJ2-7|TRBV5-1|TRBD1
CASEPGQVPSYEQYF
TGCGCCAGCGAACCGGGACAGGTCCCCTCCTACGAGCAGTACTTC
>-|12|TRBJ2-2|TRBV2|-
CASRLGSGELFF
TGTGCCAGCCGACTAGGGTCCGGGGAGCTGTTTTTT